These 2 T cell receptor beta chains came from one sample sequenced in a study of regulatory T cells in long-lasting Graves disease. Through Arm-PCR of CDR3 regions and iRepertoire HTBI primers, TCR beta libraries were built. MiXCR, run by TCRdb on the multiplex PCR reads, gives a single entry per CDR3 protein. The data hold 300,000 to 400,000 distinct CDR3 sequences, with more than 15% observed a single time. The time point here: newly diagnosed GD, antithyroid drugs for less than 3 months. From RNA extracted from PBMCs, the TCR library was made. Sample: peripheral blood mononuclear cells (PBMCs), taken at new diagnosis, from a patient treated with antithyroid drugs. These receptors came from a female donor with Graves disease.

This clonotype was seen many times. The V gene is TRBV2, the J gene TRBJ2-3; D call uncertain. The CDR3 is made up of 14 amino acids. V was cut by 5 bases and J by 2 bases, with 11 bases left in between. Germline V CDR1 and CDR2: SNHLY, FYNNEI. CDR3 in DNA: TGTGCCAGCAGTACCGGGCCCGACACAGATACGCAGTATTTT. This sequence encodes CASSTGPDTDTQYF.

This clonotype was counted at least ten times. J is TRBJ2-3 and V is TRBV10-3, with no clear D. CDR1 is ENHRY and CDR2 is SYGVKD in the germline V gene. The CDR3 consists of 17 residues. Trimming pared 4 bases from V and 4 bases from J, leaving 21 bases between. The CDR3 loop is CAISGSARPEEADTQYF. The CDR3 DNA reads as TGTGCCATCAGTGGGTCGGCTAGGCCCGAAGAAGCAGATACGCAGTATTTT.